This paragraph covers one TCR beta chain sequence. Antigen: not known. TRB rearrangements were amplified by multiplex PCR with BIOMED2 TRB-A/B primers. One entry per CDR3 protein results from TCRdb running MiXCR on the multiplex PCR reads. The table shows 20,000 to 25,000 distinct CDR3 sequences, with over 25% occurring only once. This sample is drawn from a study of T and B cells in COVID-19 patients. Turning to the study itself: COVID-19 patients gave peripheral blood either during active infection or after recovery. At median age roughly 31 years, recovered patients were younger than active-infection patients at more than 65. In the active-infection cohort, about 90% of the 20 patients had comorbidities linked to unfavorable COVID-19 outcome.

This CDR3 is 16 amino acids long. After removal of 3 bases from V and 2 bases from J, the junction contained 4 bases not matched to a gene. The germline V gene encodes CDR1 KGHSH and CDR2 LQKENI. Study-wide results and limits: In COVID-19 patients, T cell receptor beta variable and joining gene use was reportedly strongly skewed.

Each TRB amplification used roughly 250-550 ng of genomic DNA from blood. The source of this sequence is a human donor who had recovered from COVID-19. What was sequenced was blood. The chain employs TRBV18 and TRBJ1-4; TRBD1 agrees at 9 bases. The DNA of the CDR3 is TGTGCCAGCTCACCGGGACAGGGTTCGACTAATGAAAAACTGTTTTTT. This codes for CASSPGQGSTNEKLFF.